This entry is about one T cell receptor beta chain. This record belongs to a study of T cell responses to AZD1222 COVID-19 vaccine. V was clipped by 2 bases and J by 6 bases, with 14 bases between them. CDR1 and CDR2 (germline): SGHTA, FQGNSA. This CDR3 has 15 amino acids. Data came from immunoSEQ multiplex PCR; TCRdb stores just in-frame clones and leaves some out. The sample carries about 110,000 clones, about 90% recorded once. V is TRBV7-2 and J is TRBJ2-1; D is unresolved. This clonotype originated in an adult in good health. The sample consisted of peripheral blood, taken on day 0 of AZD1222 vaccination. CDR3 amino acids: CASSLTVTVANEQFF. CDR3 coding DNA: TGTGCCAGCAGCTTAACTGTAACAGTGGCCAATGAGCAGTTCTTC.